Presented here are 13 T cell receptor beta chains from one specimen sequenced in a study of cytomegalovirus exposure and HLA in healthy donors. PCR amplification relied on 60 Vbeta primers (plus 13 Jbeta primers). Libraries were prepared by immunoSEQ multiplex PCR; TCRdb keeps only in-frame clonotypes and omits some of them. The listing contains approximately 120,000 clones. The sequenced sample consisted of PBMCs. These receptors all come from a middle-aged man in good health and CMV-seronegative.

The CDR3 region has the DNA TGTGCCAGCAGCGCCCGGGACAGCGGCACAGATACGCAGTATTTT. Translating it yields CASSARDSGTDTQYF. The rearrangement joins TRBV7-2 to TRBJ2-3, with 7 bases lining up with TRBD1. V shed 5 bases and J 1 base; nucleotides not matched to a gene: 6. CDR3 size: 15 residues. The germline gives CDR1 SGHTA, CDR2 FQGNSA.

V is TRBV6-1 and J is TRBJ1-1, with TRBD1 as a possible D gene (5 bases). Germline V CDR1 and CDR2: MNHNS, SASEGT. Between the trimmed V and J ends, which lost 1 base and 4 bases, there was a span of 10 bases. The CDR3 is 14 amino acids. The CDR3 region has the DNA TGTGCCAGCAGTGAAGTCGGGGGGTCCACTGAAGCTTTCTTT. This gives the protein CASSEVGGSTEAFF.

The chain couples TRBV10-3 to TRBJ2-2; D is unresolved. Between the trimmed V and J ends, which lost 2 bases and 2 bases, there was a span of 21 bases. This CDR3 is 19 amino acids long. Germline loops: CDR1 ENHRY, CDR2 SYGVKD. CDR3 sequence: CAISERVFGVDPNTGELFF. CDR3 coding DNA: TGTGCCATCAGTGAGCGGGTTTTTGGCGTAGATCCTAACACCGGGGAGCTGTTTTTT.

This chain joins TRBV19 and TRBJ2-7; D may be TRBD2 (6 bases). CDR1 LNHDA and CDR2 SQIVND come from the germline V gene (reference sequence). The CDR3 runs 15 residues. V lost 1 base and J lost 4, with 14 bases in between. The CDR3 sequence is CASSIVAEGVYEQYF. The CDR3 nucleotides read TGTGCCAGTAGTATAGTTGCGGAGGGTGTTTACGAGCAGTACTTC.

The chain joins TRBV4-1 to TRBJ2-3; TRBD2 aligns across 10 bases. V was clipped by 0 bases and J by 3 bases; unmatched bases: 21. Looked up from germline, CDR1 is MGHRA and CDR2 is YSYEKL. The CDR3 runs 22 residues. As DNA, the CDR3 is TGCGCCAGCAGCCAAGATCCGTCGACAGGGAGAGGGCTAGCGGGAGTGACAGATACGCAGTATTTT. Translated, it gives CASSQDPSTGRGLAGVTDTQYF.

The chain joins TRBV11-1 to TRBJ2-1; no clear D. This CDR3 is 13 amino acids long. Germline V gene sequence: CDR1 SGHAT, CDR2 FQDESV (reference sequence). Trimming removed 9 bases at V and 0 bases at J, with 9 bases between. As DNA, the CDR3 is TGTGCCAGTAAAAGAGCCTCCTACAATGAGCAGTTCTTC. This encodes CASKRASYNEQFF.

The CDR3 region is CASSLNLRGGTYEQYF. The CDR3 DNA sequence: TGTGCCAGCAGCTTGAACCTTAGGGGCGGCACCTACGAGCAGTACTTC. The J gene is TRBJ2-5, the V gene TRBV5-6; D perhaps matches TRBD1 (5 bases). The J call is doubtful: the DNA matches TRBJ2-7 better. There are 16 residues in the CDR3. CDR1 and CDR2 (germline): SGHDT, YYEEEE.

The CDR3 loop reads CAWGTLGGGYTF. Here the CDR3 DNA reads TGTGCCTGGGGTACATTAGGCGGTGGCTACACCTTC. This chain links TRBV30 with TRBJ1-2; D gene uncertain. V shed 5 bases and J shed 7 bases, with 14 bases lying between them. Germline V CDR1 and CDR2: GTSNPN, SVGIG (reference sequence). The CDR3 is 12 amino acids.

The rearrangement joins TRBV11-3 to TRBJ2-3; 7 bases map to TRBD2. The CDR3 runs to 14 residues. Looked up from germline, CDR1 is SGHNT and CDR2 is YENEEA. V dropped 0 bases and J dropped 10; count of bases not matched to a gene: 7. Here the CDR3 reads CASSLDGAGRAQYF. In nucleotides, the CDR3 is TGTGCCAGCAGCTTAGACGGAGCGGGAAGAGCGCAGTATTTT. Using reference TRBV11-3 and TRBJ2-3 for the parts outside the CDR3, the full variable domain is EAGVVQSPRYKIIEKKQPVAFWCNPISGHNTLYWYLQNLGQGPELLIRYENEEAVDDSQLPKDRFSAERLKGVDSTLKIQPAELGDSAVYLCASSLDGAGRAQYFGPGTRLTVL.

CDR3 in DNA: TGCAGCGTTGGGATGACAGGCGAAGGAGGCTACACCTTC. Protein product: CSVGMTGEGGYTF. The rearrangement uses TRBV29-1 and TRBJ1-2, with D possibly being TRBD1 (6 bases). Germline V gene lookup returns CDR1 SQVTM and CDR2 ANQGSEA. The CDR3 has 13 residues. V lost 4 bases and J 8 bases, leaving 17 bases between the germline ends.

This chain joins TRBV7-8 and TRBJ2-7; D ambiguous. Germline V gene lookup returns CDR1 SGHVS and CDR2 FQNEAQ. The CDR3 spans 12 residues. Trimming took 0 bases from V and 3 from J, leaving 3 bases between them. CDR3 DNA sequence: TGTGCCAGCAGCTTAGCCTTCTACGAGCAGTACTTC. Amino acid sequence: CASSLAFYEQYF. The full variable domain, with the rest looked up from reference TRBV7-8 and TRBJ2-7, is GAGVSQSPRYKVAKRGQDVALRCDPISGHVSLFWYQQALGQGPEFLTYFQNEAQLDKSGLPSDRFFAERPEGSVSTLKIQRTQQEDSAVYLCASSLAFYEQYFGPGTRLTVT.

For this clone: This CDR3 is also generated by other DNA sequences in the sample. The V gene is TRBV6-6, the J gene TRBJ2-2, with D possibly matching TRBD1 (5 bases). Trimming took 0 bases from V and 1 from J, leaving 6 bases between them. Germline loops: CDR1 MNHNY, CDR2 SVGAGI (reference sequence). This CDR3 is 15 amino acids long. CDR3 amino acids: CASSYSGQNTGELFF. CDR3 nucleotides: TGTGCCAGCAGTTACTCCGGACAGAACACCGGGGAGCTGTTTTTT.

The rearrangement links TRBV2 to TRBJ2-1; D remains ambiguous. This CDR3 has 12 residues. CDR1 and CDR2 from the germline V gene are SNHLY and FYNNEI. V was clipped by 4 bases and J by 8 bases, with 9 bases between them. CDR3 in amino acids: CASSGSFHEQFF. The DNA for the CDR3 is TGTGCCAGCAGTGGTTCTTTTCATGAGCAGTTCTTC.